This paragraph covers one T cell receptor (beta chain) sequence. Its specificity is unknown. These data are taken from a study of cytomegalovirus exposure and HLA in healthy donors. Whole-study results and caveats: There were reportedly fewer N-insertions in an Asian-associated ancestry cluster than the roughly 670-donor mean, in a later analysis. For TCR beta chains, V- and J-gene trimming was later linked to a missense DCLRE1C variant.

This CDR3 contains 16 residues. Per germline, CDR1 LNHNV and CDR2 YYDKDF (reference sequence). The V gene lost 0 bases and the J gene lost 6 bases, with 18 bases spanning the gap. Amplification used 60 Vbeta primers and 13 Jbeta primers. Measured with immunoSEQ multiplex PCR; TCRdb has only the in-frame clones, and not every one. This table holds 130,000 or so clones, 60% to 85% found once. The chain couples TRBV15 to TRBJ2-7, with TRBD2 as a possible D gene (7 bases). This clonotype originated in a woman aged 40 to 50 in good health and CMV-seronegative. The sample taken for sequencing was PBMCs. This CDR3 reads CATSRDLGGVGGEQYF. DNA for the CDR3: TGTGCCACCAGCAGAGATCTAGGGGGGGTGGGCGGCGAGCAGTACTTC.